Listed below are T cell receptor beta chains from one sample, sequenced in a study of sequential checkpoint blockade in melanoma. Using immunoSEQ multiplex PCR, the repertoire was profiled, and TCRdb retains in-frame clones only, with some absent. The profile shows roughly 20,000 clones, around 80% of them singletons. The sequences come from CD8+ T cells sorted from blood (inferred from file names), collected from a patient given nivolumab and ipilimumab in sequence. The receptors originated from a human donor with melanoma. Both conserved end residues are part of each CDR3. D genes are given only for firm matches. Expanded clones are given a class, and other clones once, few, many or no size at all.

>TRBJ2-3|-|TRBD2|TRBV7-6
TGTGCCAGCAGCTTTAGCGGGGGATTCACAGATACGCAGTATTTT
CASSFSGGFTDTQYF
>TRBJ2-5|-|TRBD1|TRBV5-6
TGTGCCAGCAGCTCGCAGGGGGTCCCGAGGGAGAAAGAGACCCAGTACTTC
CASSSQGVPREKETQYF
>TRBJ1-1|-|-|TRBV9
TGTGCCAGCAGCGTAGCGGGGTCGAGCACTGAAGCTTTCTTT
CASSVAGSSTEAFF
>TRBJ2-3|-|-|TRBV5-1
TGCGCCAGCAGCTTGGCGTGGGCGGATACGCAGTATTTT
CASSLAWADTQYF
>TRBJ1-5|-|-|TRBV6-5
TGTGCCAGCAGTTACAACAGGGTAGGTCAGCCCCAGCATTTT
CASSYNRVGQPQHF
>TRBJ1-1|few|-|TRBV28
TGTGCCAGCAGTTTAGGTCTTAGTGGGTCCGAGCGCGTGGGCACTGAAGCTTTCTTT
CASSLGLSGSERVGTEAFF
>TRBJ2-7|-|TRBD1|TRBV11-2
TGTGCCAGCAGCTCCCCTCAGGGGGTCATCTACGAGCAGTACTTC
CASSSPQGVIYEQYF
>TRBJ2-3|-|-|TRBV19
TGTGCCAGTAGTATCGACGGAGAAGATACGCAGTATTTT
CASSIDGEDTQYF
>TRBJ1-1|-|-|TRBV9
TGTGCCAGCAGCGTAGGAGCGAACACTGAAGCTTTCTTT
CASSVGANTEAFF
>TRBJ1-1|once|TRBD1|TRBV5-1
TGCGCCAGCAGCTTGCACAGGGGAGGCACTGAAGCTTTCTTT
CASSLHRGGTEAFF
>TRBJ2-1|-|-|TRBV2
TGTGCCAGCGGAGCGGAGAGCTCCTACAATGAGCAGTTCTTC
CASGAESSYNEQFF